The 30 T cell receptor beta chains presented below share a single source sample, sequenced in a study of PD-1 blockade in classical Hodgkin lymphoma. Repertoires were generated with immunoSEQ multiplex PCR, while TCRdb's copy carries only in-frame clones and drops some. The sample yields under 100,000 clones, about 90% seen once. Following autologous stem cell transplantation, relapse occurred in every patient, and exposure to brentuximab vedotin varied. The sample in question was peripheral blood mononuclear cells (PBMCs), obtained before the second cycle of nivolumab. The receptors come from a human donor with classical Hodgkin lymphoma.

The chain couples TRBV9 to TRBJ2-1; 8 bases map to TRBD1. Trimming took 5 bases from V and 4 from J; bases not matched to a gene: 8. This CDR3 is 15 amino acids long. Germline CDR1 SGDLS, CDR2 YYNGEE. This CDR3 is CASRDGDRTYNEQFF. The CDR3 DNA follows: TGTGCCAGCAGGGACGGGGACAGGACTTACAATGAGCAGTTCTTC.

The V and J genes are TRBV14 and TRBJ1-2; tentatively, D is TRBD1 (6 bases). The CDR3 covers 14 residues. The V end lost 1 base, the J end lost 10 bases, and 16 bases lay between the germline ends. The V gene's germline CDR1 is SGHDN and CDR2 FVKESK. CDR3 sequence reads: CASSQVVYREFYTF. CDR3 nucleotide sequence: TGTGCCAGCAGCCAAGTGGTCTACAGGGAATTCTACACCTTC. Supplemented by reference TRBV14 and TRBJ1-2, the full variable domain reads EAGVTQFPSHSVIEKGQTVTLRCDPISGHDNLYWYRRVMGKEIKFLLHFVKESKQDESGMPNNRFLAERTGGTYSTLKVQPAELEDSGVYFCASSQVVYREFYTFGSGTRLTVV.

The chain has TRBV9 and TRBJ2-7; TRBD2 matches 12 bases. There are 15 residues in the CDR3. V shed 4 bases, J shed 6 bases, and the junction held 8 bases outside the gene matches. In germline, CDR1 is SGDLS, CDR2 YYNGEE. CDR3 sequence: CASSLASGRAGEQYF. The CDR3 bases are TGTGCCAGCAGCTTAGCTAGCGGGAGGGCCGGCGAGCAGTACTTC.

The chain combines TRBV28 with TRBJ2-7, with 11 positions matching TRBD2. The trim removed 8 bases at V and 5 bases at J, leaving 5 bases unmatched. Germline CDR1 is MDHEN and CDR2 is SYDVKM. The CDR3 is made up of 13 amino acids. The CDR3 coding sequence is TGTGCCAGCTATAGCGGGAGGGTTGACGAGCAGTACTTC. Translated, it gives CASYSGRVDEQYF.

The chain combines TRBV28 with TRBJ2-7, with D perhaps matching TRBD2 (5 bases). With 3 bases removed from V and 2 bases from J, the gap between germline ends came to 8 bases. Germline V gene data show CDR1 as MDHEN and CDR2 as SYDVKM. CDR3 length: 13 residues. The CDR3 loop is CASSFSLAYEQYF. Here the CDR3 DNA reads TGTGCCAGCAGTTTCTCACTAGCCTACGAGCAGTACTTC.

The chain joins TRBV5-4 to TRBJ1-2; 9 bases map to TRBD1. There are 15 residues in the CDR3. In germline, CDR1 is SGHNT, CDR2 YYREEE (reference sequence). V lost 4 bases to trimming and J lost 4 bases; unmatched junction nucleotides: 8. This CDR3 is CASSTSGTGTYGYTF. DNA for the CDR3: TGTGCCAGCAGCACCTCCGGGACAGGGACCTATGGCTACACCTTC.

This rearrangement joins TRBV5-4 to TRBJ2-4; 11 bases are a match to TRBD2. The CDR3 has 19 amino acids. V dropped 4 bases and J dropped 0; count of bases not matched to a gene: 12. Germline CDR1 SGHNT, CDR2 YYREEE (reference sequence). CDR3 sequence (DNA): TGTGCCAGCAGCCCTCTGGCTAGCGGGAGGACTAGAGCCAAAAACATTCAGTACTTC. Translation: CASSPLASGRTRAKNIQYF.

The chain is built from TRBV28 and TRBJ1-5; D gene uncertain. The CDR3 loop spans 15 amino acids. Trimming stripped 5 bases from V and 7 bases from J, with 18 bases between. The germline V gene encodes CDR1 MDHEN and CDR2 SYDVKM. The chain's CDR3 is CASSHHSEGDQPQHF. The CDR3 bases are TGTGCCAGCAGTCATCATAGTGAGGGCGACCAGCCCCAGCATTTT.

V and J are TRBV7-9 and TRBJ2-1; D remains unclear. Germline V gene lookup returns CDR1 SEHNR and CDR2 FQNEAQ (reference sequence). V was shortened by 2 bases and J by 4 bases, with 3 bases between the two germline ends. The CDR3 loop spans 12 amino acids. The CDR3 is CASSLLYNEQFF. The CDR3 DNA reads TGTGCCAGCAGCTTATTATACAATGAGCAGTTCTTC.

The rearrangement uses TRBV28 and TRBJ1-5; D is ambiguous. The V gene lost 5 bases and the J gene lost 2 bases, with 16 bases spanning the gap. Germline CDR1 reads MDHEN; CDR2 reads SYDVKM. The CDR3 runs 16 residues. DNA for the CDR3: TGTGCCAGCAGTGATCCGCTGGATCGGGGCAATCAGCCCCAGCATTTT. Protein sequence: CASSDPLDRGNQPQHF.

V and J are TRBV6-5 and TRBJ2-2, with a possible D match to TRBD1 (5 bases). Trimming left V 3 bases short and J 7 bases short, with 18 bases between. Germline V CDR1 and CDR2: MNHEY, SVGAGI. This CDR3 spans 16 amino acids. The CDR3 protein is CASSYKWLGRSGELFF. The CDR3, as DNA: TGTGCCAGCAGTTATAAATGGCTGGGGCGCAGCGGGGAGCTGTTTTTT.

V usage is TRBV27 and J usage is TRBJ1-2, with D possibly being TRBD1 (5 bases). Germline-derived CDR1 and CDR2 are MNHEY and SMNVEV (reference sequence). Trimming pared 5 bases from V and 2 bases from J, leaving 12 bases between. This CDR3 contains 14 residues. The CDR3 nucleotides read TGTGCCAGCAGTCCAAGACAGACAAACTATGGCTACACCTTC. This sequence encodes CASSPRQTNYGYTF.

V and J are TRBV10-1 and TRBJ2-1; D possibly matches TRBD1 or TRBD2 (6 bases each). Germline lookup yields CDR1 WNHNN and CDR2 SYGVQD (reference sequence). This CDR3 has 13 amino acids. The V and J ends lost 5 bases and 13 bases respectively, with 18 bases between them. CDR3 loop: CASSHKGGLHQFF. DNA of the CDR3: TGCGCCAGCAGTCACAAAGGGGGGTTGCACCAGTTCTTC.

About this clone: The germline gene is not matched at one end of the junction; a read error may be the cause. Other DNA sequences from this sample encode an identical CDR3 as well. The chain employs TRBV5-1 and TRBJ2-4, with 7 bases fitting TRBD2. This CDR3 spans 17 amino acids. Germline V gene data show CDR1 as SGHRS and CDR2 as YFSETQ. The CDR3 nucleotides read TGTGCCAGCAGCTTGGTCGGCCTAGCGGAAGCCAAAAACATTCAGTACTTC. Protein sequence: CASSLVGLAEAKNIQYF. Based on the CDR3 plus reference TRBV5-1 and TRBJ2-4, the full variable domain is KAGVTQTPRYLIKTRGQQVTLSCSPISGHRSVSWYQQTPGQGLQFLFEYFSETQRNKGNFPGRFSGRQFSNSRSEMNVSTLELGDSALYLCASSLVGLAEAKNIQYFGAGTRLSVL.

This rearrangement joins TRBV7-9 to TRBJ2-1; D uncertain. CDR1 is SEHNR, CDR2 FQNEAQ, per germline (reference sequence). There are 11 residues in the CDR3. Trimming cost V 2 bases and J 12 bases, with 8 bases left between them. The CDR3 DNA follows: TGTGCCAGCAGCTTATCCCGGGTGCAGTTCTTC. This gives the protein CASSLSRVQFF.

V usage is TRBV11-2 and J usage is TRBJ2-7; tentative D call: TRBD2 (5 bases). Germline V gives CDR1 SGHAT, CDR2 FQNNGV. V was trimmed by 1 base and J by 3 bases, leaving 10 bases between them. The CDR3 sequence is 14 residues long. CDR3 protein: CASSLVPDFYEQYF. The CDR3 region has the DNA TGTGCCAGCAGCTTAGTTCCGGACTTCTACGAGCAGTACTTC.

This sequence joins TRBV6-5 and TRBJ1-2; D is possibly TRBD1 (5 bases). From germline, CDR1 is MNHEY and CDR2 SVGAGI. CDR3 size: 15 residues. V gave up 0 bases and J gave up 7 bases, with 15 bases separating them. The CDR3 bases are TGTGCCAGCAGTTACTCTTTTGGGGCAGTAGCTGGCTACACCTTC. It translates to CASSYSFGAVAGYTF.

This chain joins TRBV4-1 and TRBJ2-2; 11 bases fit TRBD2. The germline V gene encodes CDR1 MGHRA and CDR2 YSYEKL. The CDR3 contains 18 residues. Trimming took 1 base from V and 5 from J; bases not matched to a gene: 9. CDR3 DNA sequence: TGCGCCAGCAGCCAAGTCCCCTCTAGCGGGAGGTGGACCGGGGAGCTGTTTTTT. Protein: CASSQVPSSGRWTGELFF.

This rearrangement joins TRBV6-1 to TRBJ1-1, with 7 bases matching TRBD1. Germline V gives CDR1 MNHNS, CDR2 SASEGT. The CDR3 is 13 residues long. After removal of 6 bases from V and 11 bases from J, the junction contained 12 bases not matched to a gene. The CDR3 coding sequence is TGTGCCAGCAGCCTCCGGGACAGAGAGGGGGCTTTCTTT. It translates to CASSLRDREGAFF.

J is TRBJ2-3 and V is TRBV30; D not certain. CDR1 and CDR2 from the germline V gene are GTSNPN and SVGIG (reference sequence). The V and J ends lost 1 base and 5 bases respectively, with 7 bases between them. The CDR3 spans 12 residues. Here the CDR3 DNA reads TGTGCCTGGAGTGATCTAAAAGATACGCAGTATTTT. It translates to CAWSDLKDTQYF.

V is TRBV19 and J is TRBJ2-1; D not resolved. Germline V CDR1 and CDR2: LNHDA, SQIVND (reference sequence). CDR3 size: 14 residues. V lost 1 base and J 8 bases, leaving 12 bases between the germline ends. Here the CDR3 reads CASSIGLELDEQFF. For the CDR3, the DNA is TGTGCCAGTAGTATAGGGCTGGAACTCGATGAGCAGTTCTTC. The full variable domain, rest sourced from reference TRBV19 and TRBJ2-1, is DGGITQSPKYLFRKEGQNVTLSCEQNLNHDAMYWYRQDPGQGLRLIYYSQIVNDFQKGDIAEGYSVSREKKESFPLTVTSAQKNPTAFYLCASSIGLELDEQFFGPGTRLTVL.

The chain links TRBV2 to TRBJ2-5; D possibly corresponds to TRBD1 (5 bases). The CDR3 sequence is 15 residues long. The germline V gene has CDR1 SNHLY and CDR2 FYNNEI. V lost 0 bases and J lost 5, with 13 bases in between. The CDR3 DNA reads TGTGCCAGCAGTGAAGCGGACCAGGGCTCGGAGACCCAGTACTTC. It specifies CASSEADQGSETQYF.

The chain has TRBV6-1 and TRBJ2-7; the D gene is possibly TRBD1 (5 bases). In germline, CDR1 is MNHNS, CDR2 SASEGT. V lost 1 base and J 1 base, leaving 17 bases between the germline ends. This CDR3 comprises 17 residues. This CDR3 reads CASSEETGKEGSYEQYF. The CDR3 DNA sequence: TGTGCCAGCAGTGAAGAAACAGGAAAGGAAGGTTCCTACGAGCAGTACTTC.

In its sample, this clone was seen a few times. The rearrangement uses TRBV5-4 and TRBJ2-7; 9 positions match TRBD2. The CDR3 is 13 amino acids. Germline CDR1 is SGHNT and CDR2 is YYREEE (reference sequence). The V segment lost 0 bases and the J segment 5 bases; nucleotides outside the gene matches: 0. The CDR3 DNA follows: TGTGCCAGCAGCTTGGGACTAGCGGACGAGCAGTACTTC. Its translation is CASSLGLADEQYF.

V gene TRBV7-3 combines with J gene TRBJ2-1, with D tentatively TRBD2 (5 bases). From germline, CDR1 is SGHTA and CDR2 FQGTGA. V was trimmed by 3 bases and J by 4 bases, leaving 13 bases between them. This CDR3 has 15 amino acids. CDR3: CASSLVDGKYNEQFF. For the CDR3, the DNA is TGTGCCAGCAGCTTGGTGGACGGGAAGTACAATGAGCAGTTCTTC.

The CDR3 here is CASKVRDPGDYGYTF. The DNA of the CDR3 is TGTGCCAGCAAGGTGAGGGATCCCGGGGACTATGGCTACACCTTC. This chain uses TRBV27 with TRBJ1-2; D is unresolved. The CDR3 has 15 residues. V gave up 7 bases and J gave up 3 bases, with 18 bases separating them. Germline V gene data show CDR1 as MNHEY and CDR2 as SMNVEV (reference sequence).

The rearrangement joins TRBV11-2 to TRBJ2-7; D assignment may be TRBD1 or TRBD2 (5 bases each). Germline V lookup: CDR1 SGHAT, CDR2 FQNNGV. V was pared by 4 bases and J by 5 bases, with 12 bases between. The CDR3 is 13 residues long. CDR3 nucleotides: TGTGCCAGCAGCTCCCGGGGACGGGACGAGCAGTACTTC. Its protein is CASSSRGRDEQYF.

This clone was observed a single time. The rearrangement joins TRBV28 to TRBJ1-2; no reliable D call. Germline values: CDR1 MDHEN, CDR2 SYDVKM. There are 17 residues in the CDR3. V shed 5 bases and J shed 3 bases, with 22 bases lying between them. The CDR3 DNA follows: TGTGCCAGCAGTCCTCCATTGTGGGGTACGATTGACTATGGCTACACCTTC. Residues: CASSPPLWGTIDYGYTF.

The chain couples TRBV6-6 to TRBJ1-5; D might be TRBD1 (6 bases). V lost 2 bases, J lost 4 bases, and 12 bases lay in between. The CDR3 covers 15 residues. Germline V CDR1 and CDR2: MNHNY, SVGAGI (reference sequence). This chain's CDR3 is CASSYGGAGNQPQHF. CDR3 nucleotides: TGTGCCAGCAGTTACGGGGGCGCGGGTAATCAGCCCCAGCATTTT.

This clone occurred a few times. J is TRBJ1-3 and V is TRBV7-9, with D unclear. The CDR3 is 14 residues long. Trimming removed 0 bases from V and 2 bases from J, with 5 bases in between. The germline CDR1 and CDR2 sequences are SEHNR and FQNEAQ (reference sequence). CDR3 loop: CASSLAPPGNTIYF. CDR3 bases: TGTGCCAGCAGCTTAGCCCCCCCTGGAAACACCATATATTTT. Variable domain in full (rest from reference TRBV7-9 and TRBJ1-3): DTGVSQNPRHKITKRGQNVTFRCDPISEHNRLYWYRQTLGQGPEFLTYFQNEAQLEKSRLLSDRFSAERPKGSFSTLEIQRTEQGDSAMYLCASSLAPPGNTIYFGEGSWLTVV.